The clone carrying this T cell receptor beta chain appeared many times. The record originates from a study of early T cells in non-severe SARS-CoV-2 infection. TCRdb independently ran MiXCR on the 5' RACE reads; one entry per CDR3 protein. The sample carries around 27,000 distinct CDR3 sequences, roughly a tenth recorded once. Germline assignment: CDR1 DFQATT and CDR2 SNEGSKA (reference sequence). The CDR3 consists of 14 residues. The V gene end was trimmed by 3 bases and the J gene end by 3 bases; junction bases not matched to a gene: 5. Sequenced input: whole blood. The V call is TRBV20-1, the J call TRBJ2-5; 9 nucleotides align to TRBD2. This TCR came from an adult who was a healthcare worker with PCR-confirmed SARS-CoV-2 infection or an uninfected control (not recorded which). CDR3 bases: TGCAGTGCTAGTAGGAGACTAGCGGAAGAGACCCAGTACTTC. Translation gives CSASRRLAEETQYF.